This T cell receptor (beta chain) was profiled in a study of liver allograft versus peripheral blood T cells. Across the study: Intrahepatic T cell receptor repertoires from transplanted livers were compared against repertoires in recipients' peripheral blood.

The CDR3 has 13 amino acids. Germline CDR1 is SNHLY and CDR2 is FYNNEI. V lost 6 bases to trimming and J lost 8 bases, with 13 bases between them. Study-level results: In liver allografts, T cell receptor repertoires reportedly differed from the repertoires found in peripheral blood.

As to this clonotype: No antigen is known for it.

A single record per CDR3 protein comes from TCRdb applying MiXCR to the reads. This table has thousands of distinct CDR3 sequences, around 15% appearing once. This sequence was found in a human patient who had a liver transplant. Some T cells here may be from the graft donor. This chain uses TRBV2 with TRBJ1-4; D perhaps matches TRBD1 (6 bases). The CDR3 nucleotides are TGTGCCAGCAGCCTTCAGGGGAGAGAAAAACTGTTTTTT. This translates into CASSLQGREKLFF.